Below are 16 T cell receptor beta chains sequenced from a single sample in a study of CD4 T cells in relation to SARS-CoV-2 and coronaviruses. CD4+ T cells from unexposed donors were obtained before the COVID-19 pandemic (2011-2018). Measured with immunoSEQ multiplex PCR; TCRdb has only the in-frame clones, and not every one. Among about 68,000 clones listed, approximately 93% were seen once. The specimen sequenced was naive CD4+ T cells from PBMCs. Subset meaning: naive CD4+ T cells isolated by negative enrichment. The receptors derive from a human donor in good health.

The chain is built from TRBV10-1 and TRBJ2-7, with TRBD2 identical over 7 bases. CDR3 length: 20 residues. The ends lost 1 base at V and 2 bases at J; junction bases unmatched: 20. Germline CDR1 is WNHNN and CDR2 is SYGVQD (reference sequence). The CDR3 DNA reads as TGCGCCAGCAGTGAGTTGGCGTACAACTTTCGACTAGCCAAGGCCTACGAGCAGTACTTC. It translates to CASSELAYNFRLAKAYEQYF.

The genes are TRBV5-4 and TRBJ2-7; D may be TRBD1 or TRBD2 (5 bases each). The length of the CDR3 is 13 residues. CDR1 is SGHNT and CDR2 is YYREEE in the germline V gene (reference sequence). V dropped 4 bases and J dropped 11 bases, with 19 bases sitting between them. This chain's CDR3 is CASSTDPGPMEYF. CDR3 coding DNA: TGTGCCAGCAGCACAGACCCGGGACCCATGGAGTACTTC.

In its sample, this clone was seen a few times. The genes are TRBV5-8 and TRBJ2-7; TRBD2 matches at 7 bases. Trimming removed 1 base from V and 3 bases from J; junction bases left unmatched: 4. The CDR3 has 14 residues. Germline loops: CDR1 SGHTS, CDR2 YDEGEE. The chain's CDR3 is CASSLWGGDYEQYF. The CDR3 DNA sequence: TGTGCCAGCAGCTTGTGGGGGGGAGACTACGAGCAGTACTTC.

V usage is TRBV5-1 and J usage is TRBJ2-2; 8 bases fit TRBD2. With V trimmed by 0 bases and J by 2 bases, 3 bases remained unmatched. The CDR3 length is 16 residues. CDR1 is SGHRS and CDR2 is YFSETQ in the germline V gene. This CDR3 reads CASSLETSGNTGELFF. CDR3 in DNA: TGCGCCAGCAGCTTGGAAACTAGCGGAAACACCGGGGAGCTGTTTTTT.

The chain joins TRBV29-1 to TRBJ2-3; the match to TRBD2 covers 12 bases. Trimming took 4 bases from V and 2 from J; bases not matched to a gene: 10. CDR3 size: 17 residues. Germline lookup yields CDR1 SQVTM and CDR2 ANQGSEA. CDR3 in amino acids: CSVGRLAGAEYTDTQYF. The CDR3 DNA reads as TGCAGCGTTGGGAGACTAGCGGGGGCCGAATACACAGATACGCAGTATTTT.

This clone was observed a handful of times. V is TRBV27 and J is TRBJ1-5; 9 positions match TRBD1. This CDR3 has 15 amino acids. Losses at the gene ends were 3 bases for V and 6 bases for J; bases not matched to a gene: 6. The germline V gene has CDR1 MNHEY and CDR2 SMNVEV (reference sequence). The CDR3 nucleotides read TGTGCCAGCAGTTTCCAAACAGGGGGCGGTCAGCCCCAGCATTTT. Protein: CASSFQTGGGQPQHF.

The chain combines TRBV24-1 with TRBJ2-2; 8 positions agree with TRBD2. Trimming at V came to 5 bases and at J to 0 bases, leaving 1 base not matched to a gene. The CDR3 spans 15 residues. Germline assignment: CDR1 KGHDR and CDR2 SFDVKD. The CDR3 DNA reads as TGTGCCACCAGTGGAGCGGGAGCGAACACCGGGGAGCTGTTTTTT. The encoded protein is CATSGAGANTGELFF.

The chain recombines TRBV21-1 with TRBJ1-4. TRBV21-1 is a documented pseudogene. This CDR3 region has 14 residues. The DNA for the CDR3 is TGTGCCAGCACCCGACAGGGAGGGAATGAAAAACTGTTTTTT. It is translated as CASTRQGGNEKLFF.

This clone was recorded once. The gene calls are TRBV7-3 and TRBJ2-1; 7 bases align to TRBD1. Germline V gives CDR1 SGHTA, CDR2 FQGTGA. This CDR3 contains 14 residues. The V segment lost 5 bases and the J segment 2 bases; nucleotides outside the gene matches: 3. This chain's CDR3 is CASSPDRAYNEQFF. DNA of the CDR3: TGTGCCAGCAGCCCTGACAGGGCCTACAATGAGCAGTTCTTC.

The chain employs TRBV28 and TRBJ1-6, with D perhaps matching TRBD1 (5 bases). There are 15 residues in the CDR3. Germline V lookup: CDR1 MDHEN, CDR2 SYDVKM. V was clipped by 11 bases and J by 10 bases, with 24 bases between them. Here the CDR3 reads CAGKDDADRGSPLHF. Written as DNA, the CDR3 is TGTGCCGGAAAAGACGACGCAGACCGGGGCTCACCCCTCCACTTT.

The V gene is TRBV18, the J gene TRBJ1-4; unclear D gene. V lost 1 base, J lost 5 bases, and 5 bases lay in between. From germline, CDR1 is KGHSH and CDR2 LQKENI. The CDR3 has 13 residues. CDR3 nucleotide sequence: TGTGCCAGCTCACCACGCTTAAATGAAAAACTGTTTTTT. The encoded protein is CASSPRLNEKLFF.

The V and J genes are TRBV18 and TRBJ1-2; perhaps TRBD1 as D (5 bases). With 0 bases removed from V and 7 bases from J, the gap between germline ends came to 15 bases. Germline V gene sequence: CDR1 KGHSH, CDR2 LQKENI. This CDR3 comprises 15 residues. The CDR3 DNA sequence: TGTGCCAGCTCACCACCTTCCGGGACGGGAGTTGGCTACACCTTC. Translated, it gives CASSPPSGTGVGYTF.

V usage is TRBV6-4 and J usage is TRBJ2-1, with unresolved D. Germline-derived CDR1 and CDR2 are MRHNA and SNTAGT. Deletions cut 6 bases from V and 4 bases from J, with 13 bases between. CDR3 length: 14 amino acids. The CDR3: CASSELVGYNEQFF. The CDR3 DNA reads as TGTGCCAGCAGCGAATTGGTCGGGTACAATGAGCAGTTCTTC.

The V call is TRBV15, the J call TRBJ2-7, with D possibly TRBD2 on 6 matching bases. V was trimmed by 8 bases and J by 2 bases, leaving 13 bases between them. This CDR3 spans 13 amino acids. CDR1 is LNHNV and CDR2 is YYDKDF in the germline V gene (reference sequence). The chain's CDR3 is CATRSGTTYEQYF. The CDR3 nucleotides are TGTGCCACCCGTAGCGGTACCACCTACGAGCAGTACTTC. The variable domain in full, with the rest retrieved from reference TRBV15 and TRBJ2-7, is DAMVIQNPRYQVTQFGKPVTLSCSQTLNHNVMYWYQQKSSQAPKLLFHYYDKDFNNEADTPDNFQSRRPNTSFCFLDIRSPGLGDTAMYLCATRSGTTYEQYFGPGTRLTVT.

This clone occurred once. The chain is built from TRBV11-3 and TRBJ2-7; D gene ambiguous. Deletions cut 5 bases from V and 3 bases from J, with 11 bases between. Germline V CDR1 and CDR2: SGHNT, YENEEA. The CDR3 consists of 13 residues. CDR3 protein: CASSTEYGYEQYF. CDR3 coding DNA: TGTGCCAGCAGCACAGAATACGGCTACGAGCAGTACTTC.

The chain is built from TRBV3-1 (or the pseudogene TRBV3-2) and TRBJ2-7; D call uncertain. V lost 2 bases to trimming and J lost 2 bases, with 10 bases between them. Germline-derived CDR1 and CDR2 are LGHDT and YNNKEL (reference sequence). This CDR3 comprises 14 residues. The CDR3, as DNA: TGTGCCAGCAGCCAACGCGGCTTGACCTACGAGCAGTACTTC. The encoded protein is CASSQRGLTYEQYF.